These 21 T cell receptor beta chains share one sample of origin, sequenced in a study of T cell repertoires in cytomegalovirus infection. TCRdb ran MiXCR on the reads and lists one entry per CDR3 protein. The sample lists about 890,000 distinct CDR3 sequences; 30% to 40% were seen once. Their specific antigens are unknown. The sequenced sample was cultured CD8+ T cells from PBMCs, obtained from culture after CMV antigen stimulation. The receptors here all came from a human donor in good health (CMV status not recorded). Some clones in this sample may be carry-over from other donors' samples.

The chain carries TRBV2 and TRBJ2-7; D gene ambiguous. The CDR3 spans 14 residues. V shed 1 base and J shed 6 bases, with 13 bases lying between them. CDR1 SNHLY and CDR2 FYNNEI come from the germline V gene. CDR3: CASSEEGISSEQYF. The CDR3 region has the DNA TGTGCCAGCAGTGAAGAAGGGATTAGTTCCGAGCAGTACTTC.

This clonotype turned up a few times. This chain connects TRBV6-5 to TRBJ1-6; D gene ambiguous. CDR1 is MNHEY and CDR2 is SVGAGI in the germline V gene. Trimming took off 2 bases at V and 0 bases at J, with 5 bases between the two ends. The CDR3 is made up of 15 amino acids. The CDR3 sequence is CASSYVDSYNSPLHF. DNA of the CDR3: TGTGCCAGCAGTTACGTGGACTCCTATAATTCACCCCTCCACTTT.

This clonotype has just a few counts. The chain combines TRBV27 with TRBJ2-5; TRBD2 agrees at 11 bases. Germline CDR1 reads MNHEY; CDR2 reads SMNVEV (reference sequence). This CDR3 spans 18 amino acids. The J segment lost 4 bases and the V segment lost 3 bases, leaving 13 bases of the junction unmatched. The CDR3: CASSFYGVAGGRVETQYF. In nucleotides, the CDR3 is TGTGCCAGCAGTTTTTACGGGGTAGCGGGGGGGCGGGTAGAGACCCAGTACTTC.

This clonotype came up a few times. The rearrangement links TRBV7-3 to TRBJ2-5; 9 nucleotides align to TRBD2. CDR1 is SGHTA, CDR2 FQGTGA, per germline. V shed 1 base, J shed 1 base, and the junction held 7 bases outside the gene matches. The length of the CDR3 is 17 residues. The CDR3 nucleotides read TGTGCCAGCAGCTTAAAGGGCGGGGGGGACCTCCAAGAGACCCAGTACTTC. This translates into CASSLKGGGDLQETQYF.

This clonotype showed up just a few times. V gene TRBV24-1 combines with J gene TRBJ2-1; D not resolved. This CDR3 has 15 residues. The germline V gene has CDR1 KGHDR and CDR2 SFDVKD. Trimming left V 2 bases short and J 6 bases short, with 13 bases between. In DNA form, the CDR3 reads TGTGCCACCAGTGATTCCCTGGAATGGGGCAATGAGCAGTTCTTC. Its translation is CATSDSLEWGNEQFF.

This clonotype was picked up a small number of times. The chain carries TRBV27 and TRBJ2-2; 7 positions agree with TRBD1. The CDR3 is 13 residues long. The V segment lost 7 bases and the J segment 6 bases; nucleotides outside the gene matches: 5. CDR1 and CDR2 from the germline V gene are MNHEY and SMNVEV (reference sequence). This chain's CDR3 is CASTPGTAGELFF. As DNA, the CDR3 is TGTGCCAGCACTCCGGGGACAGCCGGGGAGCTGTTTTTT.

The CDR3 DNA follows: TGTGCCAGCGGTAGGGTGGAGCAGTTCTTC. It codes for CASGRVEQFF. This rearrangement joins TRBV27 to TRBJ2-1; D ambiguous. The germline CDR1 and CDR2 sequences are MNHEY and SMNVEV (reference sequence). The length of the CDR3 is 10 residues. V lost 8 bases to trimming and J lost 10 bases, with 9 bases between them.

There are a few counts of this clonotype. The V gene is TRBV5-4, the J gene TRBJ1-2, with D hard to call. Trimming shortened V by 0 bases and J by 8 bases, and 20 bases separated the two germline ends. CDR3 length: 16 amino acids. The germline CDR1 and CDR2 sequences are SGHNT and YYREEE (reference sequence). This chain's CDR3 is CASSLEPGSPERGYTF. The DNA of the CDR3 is TGTGCCAGCAGCTTGGAGCCGGGTAGCCCCGAGAGAGGCTACACCTTC.

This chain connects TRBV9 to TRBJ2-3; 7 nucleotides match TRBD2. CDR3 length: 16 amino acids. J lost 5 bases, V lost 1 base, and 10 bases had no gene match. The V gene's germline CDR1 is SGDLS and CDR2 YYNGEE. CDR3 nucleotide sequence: TGTGCCAGCAGCGTAAACCCCGGGGGGATAATAGATACGCAGTATTTT. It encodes CASSVNPGGIIDTQYF.

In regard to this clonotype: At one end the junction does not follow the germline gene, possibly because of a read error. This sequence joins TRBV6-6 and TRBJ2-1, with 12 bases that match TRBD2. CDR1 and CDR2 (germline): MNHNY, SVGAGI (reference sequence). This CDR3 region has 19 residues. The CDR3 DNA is TGTGCCAGCAGTTACTCTATAACTAGCGGGGGGCACTCCTACAATGGGCAGTTCTTC. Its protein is CASSYSITSGGHSYNGQFF.

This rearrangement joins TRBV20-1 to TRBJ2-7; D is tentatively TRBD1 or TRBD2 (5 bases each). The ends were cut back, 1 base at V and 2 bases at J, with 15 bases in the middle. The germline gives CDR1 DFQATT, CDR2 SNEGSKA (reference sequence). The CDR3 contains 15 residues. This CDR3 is CSARGRDRNPYEQYF. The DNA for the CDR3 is TGCAGTGCTAGAGGCCGGGACCGAAATCCCTACGAGCAGTACTTC.

The CDR3 DNA reads TGCGCCAGCAGCCAAGGGGAACTAGCCCGGGAGCAGTTCTTC. This translates into CASSQGELAREQFF. The V gene is TRBV4-1, the J gene TRBJ2-1; D is perhaps TRBD2 (6 bases). V lost 1 base and J lost 10, with 14 bases in between. The V gene's germline CDR1 is MGHRA and CDR2 YSYEKL. The CDR3 totals 14 residues.

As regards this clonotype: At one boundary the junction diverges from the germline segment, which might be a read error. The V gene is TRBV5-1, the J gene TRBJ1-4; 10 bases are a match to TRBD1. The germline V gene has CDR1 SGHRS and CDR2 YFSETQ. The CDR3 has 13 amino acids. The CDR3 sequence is CASSLGQGAAELF. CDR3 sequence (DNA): TGCGCCAGCAGCTTGGGACAGGGGGCGGCGGAACTTTTT.

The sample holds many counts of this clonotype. The CDR3 is CASRRDSLAKNIQYF. CDR3 coding DNA: TGTGCCAGCAGGAGGGACTCCTTAGCCAAAAACATTCAGTACTTC. V and J are TRBV6-5 and TRBJ2-4; D is perhaps TRBD2 (6 bases). CDR1 is MNHEY and CDR2 is SVGAGI in the germline V gene. This CDR3 region has 15 residues. V was trimmed by 6 bases and J by 0 bases, leaving 12 bases between them.

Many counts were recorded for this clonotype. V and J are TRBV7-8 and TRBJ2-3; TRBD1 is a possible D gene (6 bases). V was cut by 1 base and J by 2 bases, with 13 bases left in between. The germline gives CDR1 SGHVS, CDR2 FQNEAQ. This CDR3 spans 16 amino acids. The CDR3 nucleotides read TGTGCCAGCAGCTTAGGGATCCAGGGGAACACAGATACGCAGTATTTT. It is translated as CASSLGIQGNTDTQYF.

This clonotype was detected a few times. The CDR3 bases are TGTGCCAGCAGCGCCAGGGGGGGGATATACAATGAGCAGTTCTTC. Its protein product is CASSARGGIYNEQFF. The chain joins TRBV7-3 to TRBJ2-1; D possibly matches TRBD1 or TRBD2 (7 bases each). With 5 bases removed from V and 4 bases from J, the gap between germline ends came to 15 bases. Germline CDR1 is SGHTA and CDR2 is FQGTGA. This CDR3 is 15 amino acids long. Supplemented by reference TRBV7-3 and TRBJ2-1, the full variable domain reads GAGVSQTPSNKVTEKGKYVELRCDPISGHTALYWYRQSLGQGPEFLIYFQGTGAADDSGLPNDRFFAVRPEGSVSTLKIQRTERGDSAVYLCASSARGGIYNEQFFGPGTRLTVL.

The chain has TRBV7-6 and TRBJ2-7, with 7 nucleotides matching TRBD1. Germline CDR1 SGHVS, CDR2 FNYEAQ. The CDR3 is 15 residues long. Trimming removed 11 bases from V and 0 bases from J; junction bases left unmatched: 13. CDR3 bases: TGTGCCGGGTTTAGACAGGGCTCGAGCTCCTACGAGCAGTACGTC. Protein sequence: CAGFRQGSSSYEQYV.

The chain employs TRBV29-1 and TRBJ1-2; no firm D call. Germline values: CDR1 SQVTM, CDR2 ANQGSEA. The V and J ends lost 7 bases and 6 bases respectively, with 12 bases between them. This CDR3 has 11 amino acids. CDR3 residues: CSGAVGNGYTF. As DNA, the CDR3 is TGCAGCGGAGCCGTTGGGAATGGCTACACCTTC.

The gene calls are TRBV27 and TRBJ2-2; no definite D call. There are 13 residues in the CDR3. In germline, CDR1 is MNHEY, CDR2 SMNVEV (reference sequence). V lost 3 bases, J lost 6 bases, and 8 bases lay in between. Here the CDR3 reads CASSFGVPGELFF. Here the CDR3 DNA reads TGTGCCAGCAGTTTTGGAGTCCCCGGGGAGCTGTTTTTT.

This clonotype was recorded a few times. CDR3 DNA sequence: TGTGCCAGCAGCGGACAGGGGGCGCGTATGGAGACCCAGTACTTC. Translating gives CASSGQGARMETQYF. The chain couples TRBV9 to TRBJ2-5; 10 bases map to TRBD1. Per germline, CDR1 SGDLS and CDR2 YYNGEE. V trimming: 3 bases; J trimming: 5 bases; junction bases outside the gene matches: 7. The CDR3 runs to 15 residues.

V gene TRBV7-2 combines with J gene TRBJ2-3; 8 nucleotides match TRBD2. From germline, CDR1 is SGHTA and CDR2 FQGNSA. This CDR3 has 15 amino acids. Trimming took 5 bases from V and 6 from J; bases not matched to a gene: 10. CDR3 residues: CASSRGGGPGDTQYF. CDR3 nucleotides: TGTGCCAGCAGCAGAGGCGGGGGGCCGGGGGATACGCAGTATTTT.